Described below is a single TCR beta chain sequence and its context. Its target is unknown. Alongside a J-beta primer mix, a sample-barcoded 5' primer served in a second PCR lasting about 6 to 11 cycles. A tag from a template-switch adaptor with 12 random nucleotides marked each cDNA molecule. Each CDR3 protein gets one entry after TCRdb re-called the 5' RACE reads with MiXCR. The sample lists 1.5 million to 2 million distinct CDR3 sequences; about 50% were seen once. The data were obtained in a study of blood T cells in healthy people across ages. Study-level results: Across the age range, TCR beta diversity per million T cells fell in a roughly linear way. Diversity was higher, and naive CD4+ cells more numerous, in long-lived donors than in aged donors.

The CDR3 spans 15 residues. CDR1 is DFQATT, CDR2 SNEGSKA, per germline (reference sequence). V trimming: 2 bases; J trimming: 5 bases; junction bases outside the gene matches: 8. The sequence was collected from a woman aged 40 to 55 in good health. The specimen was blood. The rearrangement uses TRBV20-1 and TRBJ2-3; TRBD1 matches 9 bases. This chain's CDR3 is CSARTKQGAEDTQYF. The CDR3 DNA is TGCAGTGCTAGAACCAAACAGGGGGCGGAAGATACGCAGTATTTT.